This T cell receptor beta chain was recovered during a study of blood T cell repertoires in COVID-19. Background on the study: COVID-19 samples, acute and convalescent, were from the United States, Italy and Spain. Nucleic acid was either cDNA or gDNA, and it came from T cells, B-cell-depleted T cells, or PBMCs.

Germline-derived CDR1 and CDR2 are LGHDT and YNNKEL (reference sequence). The CDR3 has 14 amino acids. The V and J ends lost 2 bases and 3 bases respectively, with 7 bases between them. As processed by the authors: Reference gene primers were amplified, and this amplification served to estimate nucleated cell counts. Measured with immunoSEQ multiplex PCR; TCRdb has only the in-frame clones, and not every one. The D gene and trimming were derived from the DNA, and the V and J assignments and clone size from that table. There are about 120,000 clones in the sample; over 70% occur only once, and roughly 30% lies in the top ten.

The sequence was obtained from a woman in her 70s with acute or convalescent COVID-19. The sequenced sample was peripheral blood. V and J are TRBV3-1 (or the pseudogene TRBV3-2) and TRBJ2-2; D is perhaps TRBD2 (5 bases). The CDR3 spells CASSQMGDTGELFF. The CDR3 DNA sequence: TGTGCCAGCAGCCAAATGGGAGACACCGGGGAGCTGTTTTTT.